Listed here is a single T cell receptor (beta chain). Deletions cut 7 bases from V and 10 bases from J, with 14 bases between. CDR3 length: 13 amino acids. Per germline, CDR1 SNHLY and CDR2 FYNNEI. The data belong to a study of blood T cell repertoires in COVID-19. Generated by immunoSEQ multiplex PCR, the TCRdb table keeps only in-frame clones and is missing some. The sample lists about 350,000 clones, approximately 89% occurring once. The specimen was peripheral blood. The genes are TRBV2 and TRBJ1-6; D is unresolved. This clonotype originated in a woman aged 55 to 70 with COVID-19, enrolled during active disease. CDR3 region: CASTSEVGSPLHF. The CDR3 DNA is TGTGCCAGCACTAGCGAAGTCGGGTCACCCCTCCACTTT.